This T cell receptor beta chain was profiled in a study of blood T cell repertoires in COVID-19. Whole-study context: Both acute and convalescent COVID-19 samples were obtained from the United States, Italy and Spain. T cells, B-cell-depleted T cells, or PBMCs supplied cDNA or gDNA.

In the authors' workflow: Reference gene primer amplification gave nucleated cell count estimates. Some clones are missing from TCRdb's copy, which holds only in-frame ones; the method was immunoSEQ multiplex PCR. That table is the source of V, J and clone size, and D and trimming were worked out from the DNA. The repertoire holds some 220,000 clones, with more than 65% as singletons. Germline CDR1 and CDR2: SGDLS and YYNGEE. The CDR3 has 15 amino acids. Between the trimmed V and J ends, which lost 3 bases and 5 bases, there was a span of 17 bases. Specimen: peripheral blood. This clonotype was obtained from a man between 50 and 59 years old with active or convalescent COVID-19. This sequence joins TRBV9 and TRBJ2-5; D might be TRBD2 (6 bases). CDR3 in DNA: TGTGCCAGCAGCGCCTCGTGGGTAGGAGGGGAGACCCAGTACTTC. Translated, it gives CASSASWVGGETQYF.